Below, 29 T cell receptor beta chains from the same sample are listed, as sequenced in a study of T cell changes during pregnancy in multiple sclerosis. The repertoire was sequenced with immunoSEQ multiplex PCR; TCRdb's copy has only in-frame clones and lacks some. The data contain some 120,000 clones, 92% of them singletons. This specimen was peripheral blood, taken in the third trimester of pregnancy. The receptor source for this set is a female donor with multiple sclerosis, enrolled in a pregnancy study.

The gene calls are TRBV28 and TRBJ2-6, with 8 bases identical to TRBD1. Germline V CDR1 and CDR2: MDHEN, SYDVKM. CDR3 length equals 16 residues. The J segment lost 0 bases and the V segment lost 4 bases, leaving 2 bases of the junction unmatched. The CDR3 loop is CASSWGTGSGANVLTF. The CDR3 DNA sequence: TGTGCCAGCAGTTGGGGGACAGGCTCTGGGGCCAACGTCCTGACTTTC.

This clone was found once. V is TRBV14 and J is TRBJ2-2; TRBD1 matches at 8 bases. This CDR3 is built from 16 residues. V was pared by 6 bases and J by 5 bases, with 11 bases of the junction left unmatched. Germline V CDR1 and CDR2: SGHDN, FVKESK. In DNA, the CDR3 is TGTGCCAGCAGTCCAGACAGGGGTAGAATTACCGGGGAGCTGTTTTTT. Residues: CASSPDRGRITGELFF.

The rearrangement uses TRBV19 and TRBJ2-1; 7 bases align to TRBD1. CDR3 length: 15 amino acids. The V and J ends lost 3 bases and 8 bases, in that order; junction bases with no gene match: 10. From germline, CDR1 is LNHDA and CDR2 SQIVND (reference sequence). In DNA form, the CDR3 reads TGTGCCAGTAGTATTCTAGGGGGCCAGGCGTATGAGCAGTTCTTC. It specifies CASSILGGQAYEQFF.

The rearrangement joins TRBV7-8 to TRBJ1-5; 7 bases are shared with TRBD1. This CDR3 has 15 residues. V lost 5 bases and J lost 3; bases outside the gene matches: 7. From germline, CDR1 is SGHVS and CDR2 FQNEAQ. The CDR3 nucleotides are TGTGCCAGCAGCCAACAGGGACAGCTCAATCAGCCCCAGCATTTT. Translation: CASSQQGQLNQPQHF.

J is TRBJ1-2 and V is TRBV5-4; 8 positions agree with TRBD1. Germline CDR1 reads SGHNT; CDR2 reads YYREEE (reference sequence). CDR3 length: 14 amino acids. V was pared by 0 bases and J by 7 bases, with 5 bases of the junction left unmatched. This chain's CDR3 is CASSLADRVAGYTF. The CDR3 DNA is TGTGCCAGCAGCTTGGCGGACAGGGTGGCTGGCTACACCTTC.

V and J are TRBV28 and TRBJ1-2; tentatively, D is TRBD1 (6 bases). V dropped 4 bases and J dropped 5 bases, with 11 bases sitting between them. The germline CDR1 and CDR2 sequences are MDHEN and SYDVKM. The CDR3 covers 13 residues. The CDR3 reads CASSYTGSYGYTF. DNA for the CDR3: TGTGCCAGCAGTTATACAGGGAGTTATGGCTACACCTTC.

The chain's CDR3 is CATYEQGNSPLHF. CDR3 coding DNA: TGCGCCACGTATGAACAGGGTAATTCACCCCTCCACTTT. V gene TRBV23-1 combines with J gene TRBJ1-6; tentatively, D is TRBD1 (6 bases). TRBV23-1 has ORF status, its function being uncertain. The V end lost 10 bases, the J end lost 6 bases, and 13 bases lay between the germline ends. The CDR3 is 13 residues long.

The chain joins TRBV6-1 to TRBJ2-2; D is ambiguous. V shed 4 bases and J shed 1 base, with 10 bases lying between them. CDR1 is MNHNS, CDR2 SASEGT, per germline. This CDR3 has 15 residues. The CDR3 bases are TGTGCCAGCAGTGGTAGATCGGGGAACACCGGGGAGCTGTTTTTT. Protein: CASSGRSGNTGELFF.

The chain uses TRBV28 and TRBJ1-1; 9 bases are a match to TRBD1. CDR3 length: 12 amino acids. Germline CDR1 is MDHEN and CDR2 is SYDVKM. The ends lost 9 bases at V and 10 bases at J; junction bases unmatched: 9. CDR3 coding DNA: TGTGCCAGTCTCGGACAGGGGAGGTCAGCTTTCTTT. It translates to CASLGQGRSAFF.

The rearrangement links TRBV6-5 to TRBJ1-1; 10 positions match TRBD1. V gave up 4 bases and J gave up 3 bases; unmatched junction bases: 8. The CDR3 covers 16 residues. Per the germline V gene, CDR1 is MNHEY and CDR2 is SVGAGI. CDR3 residues: CASSFGQGVLDTEAFF. CDR3 bases: TGTGCCAGCAGTTTTGGACAGGGGGTTTTGGACACTGAAGCTTTCTTT.

V gene TRBV9 combines with J gene TRBJ2-1, with unresolved D. The germline gives CDR1 SGDLS, CDR2 YYNGEE. This CDR3 spans 15 amino acids. V lost 0 bases and J lost 0, with 7 bases in between. CDR3 in DNA: TGTGCCAGCAGCGTAGAGGCAGGCTCCTACAATGAGCAGTTCTTC. This encodes CASSVEAGSYNEQFF.

V and J are TRBV28 and TRBJ1-2, with a weak D call TRBD1 (6 bases). Germline V gene sequence: CDR1 MDHEN, CDR2 SYDVKM. Trimming removed 3 bases from V and 7 bases from J, with 15 bases in between. The CDR3 loop spans 14 amino acids. The CDR3 nucleotides read TGTGCCAGCAGTTTTGTGCGGGGGCGAAGTGGCTACACCTTC. It encodes CASSFVRGRSGYTF.

This clone was picked up a small number of times. The DNA of the CDR3 is TGTGCCAGCACAAGGGTTAGGGAGGGATTAAGCTCCTACAATGAGCAGTTCTTC. This sequence encodes CASTRVREGLSSYNEQFF. The chain is built from TRBV2 and TRBJ2-1, with 7 bases aligning to TRBD2. CDR1 is SNHLY and CDR2 is FYNNEI in the germline V gene. The CDR3 is made up of 18 amino acids. V gave up 7 bases and J gave up 0 bases; unmatched junction bases: 15. The whole variable domain, remainder taken from reference TRBV2 and TRBJ2-1, is EPEVTQTPSHQVTQMGQEVILRCVPISNHLYFYWYRQILGQKVEFLVSFYNNEISEKSEIFDDQFSVERPDGSNFTLKIRSTKLEDSAMYFCASTRVREGLSSYNEQFFGPGTRLTVL.

CDR3 residues: CASSAAPGQGGDQPQHF. Written as DNA, the CDR3 is TGCGCCAGCAGCGCCGCTCCGGGACAGGGTGGCGATCAGCCCCAGCATTTT. The rearrangement joins TRBV10-2 to TRBJ1-5; TRBD1 agrees at 9 bases. The CDR3 contains 17 residues. V lost 6 bases and J lost 5; bases outside the gene matches: 14. Germline V gives CDR1 WSHSY, CDR2 SAAADI.

The gene calls are TRBV4-1 and TRBJ2-1; weak D call: TRBD2 (6 bases). Trimming cost V 1 base and J 7 bases, with 20 bases left between them. The CDR3 consists of 17 residues. Germline V gene sequence: CDR1 MGHRA, CDR2 YSYEKL. The DNA for the CDR3 is TGCGCCAGCAGCCAAGGACCCACGGGAGTAATCCCAAATGAGCAGTTCTTC. It encodes CASSQGPTGVIPNEQFF.

The V and J genes are TRBV5-6 and TRBJ2-7; weak D call: TRBD1 (6 bases). Germline V gives CDR1 SGHDT, CDR2 YYEEEE. V was shortened by 0 bases and J by 1 base, with 8 bases between the two germline ends. The CDR3 has 14 residues. This CDR3 is CASSLGGGSYEQYF. CDR3 coding DNA: TGTGCCAGCAGCTTGGGAGGGGGTTCCTACGAGCAGTACTTC.

The chain recombines TRBV9 with TRBJ2-3; a possible D gene is TRBD1 (6 bases). The CDR3 has 15 amino acids. V was cut by 0 bases and J by 0 bases, with 8 bases left in between. Germline V gene lookup returns CDR1 SGDLS and CDR2 YYNGEE. The CDR3, as DNA: TGTGCCAGCAGCGTAGGAGACAGGAGCACAGATACGCAGTATTTT. Protein sequence: CASSVGDRSTDTQYF.

This clone was counted once. The V gene is TRBV2, the J gene TRBJ2-5, with 9 bases fitting TRBD2. The CDR3 runs 14 residues. The germline V gene encodes CDR1 SNHLY and CDR2 FYNNEI. The J segment lost 3 bases and the V segment lost 5 bases, leaving 4 bases of the junction unmatched. The CDR3 bases are TGTGCCAGCAGTTGGCGGGGGGGGAAAGAGACCCAGTACTTC. This encodes CASSWRGGKETQYF.

This sequence joins TRBV9 and TRBJ1-2; the D is unclear. V was pared by 0 bases and J by 8 bases, with 8 bases between. This CDR3 contains 12 residues. The germline CDR1 and CDR2 sequences are SGDLS and YYNGEE. The CDR3 coding sequence is TGTGCCAGCAGCGTAGCTACAGAAGGCTACACCTTC. Encoded protein: CASSVATEGYTF. The whole variable domain, filled in from reference TRBV9 and TRBJ1-2, reads DSGVTQTPKHLITATGQRVTLRCSPRSGDLSVYWYQQSLDQGLQFLIQYYNGEERAKGNILERFSAQQFPDLHSELNLSSLELGDSALYFCASSVATEGYTFGSGTRLTVV.

The chain recombines TRBV6-1 with TRBJ1-1; D possibly corresponds to TRBD1 (6 bases). The CDR3 is made up of 15 amino acids. Germline CDR1 MNHNS, CDR2 SASEGT. With 3 bases removed from V and 4 bases from J, the gap between germline ends came to 15 bases. CDR3 sequence (DNA): TGTGCCAGCAGTGAGGGCTGGGGGCGCATCACTGAAGCTTTCTTT. Its translation: CASSEGWGRITEAFF.

The V and J genes are TRBV14 and TRBJ2-1; D unclear. Looked up from germline, CDR1 is SGHDN and CDR2 is FVKESK. This CDR3 region has 15 residues. The V and J ends lost 4 bases and 2 bases respectively, with 12 bases between them. The CDR3 sequence: CASSRAASTYNEQFF. CDR3 DNA sequence: TGTGCCAGCAGCCGGGCAGCCAGTACCTACAATGAGCAGTTCTTC.

The chain recombines TRBV29-1 with TRBJ2-2, with D unclear. This CDR3 has 14 amino acids. Germline loops: CDR1 SQVTM, CDR2 ANQGSEA. V gave up 1 base and J gave up 4 bases, with 10 bases separating them. Written as DNA, the CDR3 is TGCAGCGTTGAAGGTAGACTCCCCACCGGGGAGCTGTTTTTT. Protein product: CSVEGRLPTGELFF.

The gene calls are TRBV15 and TRBJ2-5; 8 nucleotides align to TRBD1. Germline V gene lookup returns CDR1 LNHNV and CDR2 YYDKDF (reference sequence). Trimming cost V 0 bases and J 1 base; bases outside gene matches: 4. The length of the CDR3 is 16 residues. CDR3 loop: CATSRERGTGQETQYF. The DNA of the CDR3 is TGTGCCACCAGCAGAGAAAGGGGGACAGGCCAAGAGACCCAGTACTTC.

This sequence joins TRBV29-1 and TRBJ1-1; tentatively, D is TRBD1 (5 bases). Trimming shortened V by 5 bases and J by 0 bases, and 10 bases separated the two germline ends. The CDR3 sequence is 13 residues long. The V gene's germline CDR1 is SQVTM and CDR2 ANQGSEA. In nucleotides, the CDR3 is TGCAGCGTTTCCCGGGGGTTGAACACTGAAGCTTTCTTT. Translated: CSVSRGLNTEAFF. The whole variable domain, filled in from reference TRBV29-1 and TRBJ1-1, reads SAVISQKPSRDICQRGTSLTIQCQVDSQVTMMFWYRQQPGQSLTLIATANQGSEATYESGFVIDKFPISRPNLTFSTLTVSNMSPEDSSIYLCSVSRGLNTEAFFGQGTRLTVV.

This clone has just a few counts. V usage is TRBV30 and J usage is TRBJ1-6; 8 nucleotides line up with TRBD1. The V gene's germline CDR1 is GTSNPN and CDR2 SVGIG (reference sequence). V trimming: 0 bases; J trimming: 9 bases; junction bases outside the gene matches: 4. The CDR3 is made up of 14 amino acids. The chain's CDR3 is CAWSVPGGISPLHF. The CDR3 nucleotides are TGTGCCTGGAGTGTACCAGGGGGCATTTCACCCCTCCACTTT. Looking up the rest from reference TRBV30 and TRBJ1-6 gives the full variable domain: SQTIHQWPATLVQPVGSPLSLECTVEGTSNPNLYWYRQAAGRGLQLLFYSVGIGQISSEVPQNLSASRPQDRQFILSSKKLLLSDSGFYLCAWSVPGGISPLHFGNGTRLTVT.

The V and J genes are TRBV5-1 and TRBJ2-2; TRBD2 agrees at 8 bases. Germline V gene data show CDR1 as SGHRS and CDR2 as YFSETQ. V lost 1 base and J lost 1; bases outside the gene matches: 9. The CDR3 spans 18 residues. The CDR3 region is CASSLLASGSRNTGELFF. In DNA, the CDR3 is TGCGCCAGCAGCTTGCTGGCTAGCGGGTCCCGGAACACCGGGGAGCTGTTTTTT.

The CDR3 sequence is CASSLGAGGGYNEQFF. In nucleotides, the CDR3 is TGTGCCAGCAGCTTAGGGGCTGGCGGGGGGTACAATGAGCAGTTCTTC. V is TRBV7-8 and J is TRBJ2-1, with 8 nucleotides matching TRBD2. The CDR3 consists of 16 residues. The V gene's germline CDR1 is SGHVS and CDR2 FQNEAQ. J gave up 4 bases and V 1 base, and 6 bases lay outside the gene matches.

CDR3 nucleotide sequence: TGTGCCAGCAGCGCCAGACAGGCCGGGAATTCACCCCTCCACTTT. Translated: CASSARQAGNSPLHF. The V and J genes are TRBV9 and TRBJ1-6, with a possible D match to TRBD1 (6 bases). The length of the CDR3 is 15 residues. V was cut by 3 bases and J by 7 bases, with 14 bases left in between. CDR1 and CDR2 (germline): SGDLS, YYNGEE.

V usage is TRBV7-7 and J usage is TRBJ1-1, with D unclear. Per the germline V gene, CDR1 is SSHAT and CDR2 is FNYEAQ (reference sequence). V was pared by 2 bases and J by 1 base, with 5 bases between. The CDR3 contains 13 residues. The CDR3, as DNA: TGTGCCAGCAGCTTATCAGAGAACACTGAAGCTTTCTTT. Its protein product is CASSLSENTEAFF.